This T cell receptor beta chain comes out of a study of PD-1 blockade in classical Hodgkin lymphoma. Findings of the study overall: Newly diagnosed patients reportedly had lower baseline TCR diversity than healthy donors.

As to this clone: Its antigen remains unknown.

CDR3 length equals 14 residues. Germline CDR1 MGHDK, CDR2 SYGVNS. V lost 4 bases to trimming and J lost 4 bases, with 11 bases between them. The time point denotes: newly diagnosed, previously untreated cHL patient sample. Purified CD4+ T cells were obtained from thawed PBMCs through magnetic negative selection. Sequencing used immunoSEQ multiplex PCR; TCRdb keeps in-frame clones, though not all of them. This table has around 15,000 clones, approximately 90% appearing once. The rearrangement joins TRBV25-1 to TRBJ2-1, with D unresolved. The source of this sequence is a human donor with classical Hodgkin lymphoma. The sequenced sample was CD4+ T cells from blood. The CDR3 protein is CASSVSSLYNEQFF. In DNA form, the CDR3 reads TGTGCCAGCAGTGTTTCTAGTTTGTACAATGAGCAGTTCTTC.